This T cell receptor beta chain was recovered during a study of blood T cell repertoires in COVID-19 (dated by TCRdb to about 2020). In terms of the full investigation: Samples covering the acute and convalescent phases of COVID-19 were provided by collaborators in the United States, Italy and Spain. The prospective study material was composed of cDNA or gDNA derived from T cells, B-cell-depleted T cells, or PBMCs. Where available, HLA class I and class II types were obtained from metadata supplied by the sample provider rather than from assay-based typing. Deeply sampled blood TCRbeta repertoires from subjects exposed to, actively infected with, or recovered from COVID-19 were included in the dataset. The sample metadata nearly always contained a de-identified subject ID, COVID-19 status, age in years and sex. Samples came from the ongoing ImmuneRACE study (first 160 participants) plus 1,254 subjects from 6 global collaborators. The repertoires were made available in a free public database intended to serve as a resource for research on the immune response to SARS-CoV-2.

Study-wide conclusions, independent of this receptor: The amount of clinical and demographic metadata varied by source and participant and was provided uncurated.

TCRbeta CDR3 regions were amplified from genomic DNA by means of the immunoSEQ Assay, a bias-controlled multiplex PCR. Per the original workflow: Within the assay, amplification of reference gene primers was used to estimate how many nucleated cells each sample contained. To quantify the absolute abundance of each unique TCRbeta CDR3 rearrangement, sequence reads were collapsed and filtered. For each sample, productive Simpson clonality was calculated as the square root of Simpson's diversity index over productive rearrangements. Not all clones reach the TCRdb copy of this immuneACCESS table, which keeps in-frame sequences only. Checked studies attribute under half of the gap to unresolved V genes and leave the rest unexplained. The V and J calls and clone size come from that table; D and trimming were worked out from the DNA. The sample yields some 150,000 clones; 84% were counted once. The leading ten clones occupy around two fifths of the sample.

In regard to this clone: No antigen is known for it. No much larger clone exists at a distance of one base, and base qualities are not known.

Collaborating institutions collected whole blood in K2EDTA tubes following their own protocols. For TCRbeta analysis, collaborator samples were shipped as frozen whole blood, as isolated PBMCs, or as DNA extracted from either sample type. V was cut back by 4 bases and J by 4 bases, leaving a gap of 13 bases between them. The CDR3, from cysteine to phenylalanine, totals 14 residues. Of all the DNA, just the CDR3 is kept, 42 bases in frame from base 1. CDR1 and CDR2 are drawn from the germline V gene: MNHEY, SVGAGI. This receptor was identified in a human donor in a cohort sampled during active COVID-19. The rearranged segments are TRBV6-5 and TRBJ1-1; the D gene is possibly TRBD1, with 6 bases matching. Source material: peripheral blood. The CDR3 has the sequence CASSSRDKGTEAFF. The DNA sequence follows: TGTGCCAGCAGTTCCCGGGACAAGGGCACTGAAGCTTTCTTT.